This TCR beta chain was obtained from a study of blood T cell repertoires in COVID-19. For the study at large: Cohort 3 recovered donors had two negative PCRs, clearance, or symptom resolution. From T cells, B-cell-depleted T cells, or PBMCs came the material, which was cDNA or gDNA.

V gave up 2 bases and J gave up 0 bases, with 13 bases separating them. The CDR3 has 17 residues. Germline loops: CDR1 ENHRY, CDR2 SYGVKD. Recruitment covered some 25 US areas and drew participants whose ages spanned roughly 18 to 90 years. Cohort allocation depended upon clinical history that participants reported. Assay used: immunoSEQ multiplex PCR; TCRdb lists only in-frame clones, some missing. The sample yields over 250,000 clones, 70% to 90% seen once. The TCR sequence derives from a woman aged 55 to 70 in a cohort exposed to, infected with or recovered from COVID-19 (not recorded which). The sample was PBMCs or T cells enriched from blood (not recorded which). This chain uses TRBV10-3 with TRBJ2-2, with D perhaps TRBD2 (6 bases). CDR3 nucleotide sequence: TGTGCCATCAGTGAGGGGGCTAGCGCCTCGAACACCGGGGAGCTGTTTTTT. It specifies CAISEGASASNTGELFF.